The 7 T cell receptor beta chains given below trace back to one sample, sequenced in a study of blood T cells in healthy people across ages. Primed by a sample-barcoded 5' primer and a J-beta primer mix, a second PCR proceeded for about 6 to 12 cycles. TCRdb re-analysed the 5' RACE reads in MiXCR, keeping a single row per CDR3 protein. This sample carries fewer than 900,000 distinct CDR3 sequences, roughly two fifths of them seen once, and the ten largest clones take roughly 20%. The specimen was blood. All receptors derive from a woman in her fifties or sixties in good health.

The V call is TRBV6-5, the J call TRBJ1-6; TRBD1 might be the D (6 bases). There are 13 residues in the CDR3. Trimming stripped 9 bases from V and 10 bases from J, with 16 bases between. Germline V gene sequence: CDR1 MNHEY, CDR2 SVGAGI. CDR3 DNA sequence: TGTGCCAGTCGTACAGGGTTTGGGTCACCCCTCCACTTT. This sequence encodes CASRTGFGSPLHF.

This clonotype was seen a handful of times. The chain has TRBV7-8 and TRBJ2-5; 8 bases align to TRBD1. The V and J ends lost 5 bases and 4 bases, in that order; junction bases with no gene match: 9. The CDR3 is 15 residues long. Germline CDR1 and CDR2: SGHVS and FQNEAQ. The CDR3 protein is CASSPTGVSIETQYF. The CDR3 DNA follows: TGTGCCAGCAGCCCGACAGGGGTCTCTATAGAGACCCAGTACTTC.

The CDR3 nucleotides are TGTGCCAGCAGTTATCCTAGCGGGCTAGCCAAAAACATTCAGTACTTC. Encoded protein: CASSYPSGLAKNIQYF. V is TRBV28 and J is TRBJ2-4, with 8 bases identical to TRBD2. Germline CDR1 MDHEN, CDR2 SYDVKM. The CDR3 extends over 16 amino acids. V trimming: 4 bases; J trimming: 0 bases; junction bases outside the gene matches: 5.

V gene TRBV11-1 combines with J gene TRBJ2-3; D is possibly TRBD1 (6 bases). V lost 5 bases and J lost 4, with 16 bases in between. The CDR3 has 15 amino acids. From germline, CDR1 is SGHAT and CDR2 FQDESV (reference sequence). Here the CDR3 reads CASSLMGHLSDTQYF. The DNA of the CDR3 is TGTGCCAGCAGCCTGATGGGACACCTATCAGATACGCAGTATTTT.

This clonotype was observed a single time. The chain joins TRBV7-2 to TRBJ1-2; TRBD1 aligns across 9 bases. V dropped 6 bases and J dropped 8; count of bases not matched to a gene: 13. Germline CDR1 SGHTA, CDR2 FQGNSA. The CDR3 has 15 amino acids. Here the CDR3 DNA reads TGTGCCAGCAGTGACCGTCGCACAGGGGGCTTCGGCTACACCTTC. Amino acid sequence: CASSDRRTGGFGYTF.

The chain combines TRBV2 with TRBJ2-3; 11 bases map to TRBD1. The germline V gene encodes CDR1 SNHLY and CDR2 FYNNEI. V shed 2 bases and J 4 bases; nucleotides not matched to a gene: 2. This CDR3 is built from 15 residues. The CDR3 spells CASSEWGQGADTQYF. For the CDR3, the DNA is TGTGCCAGCAGTGAATGGGGACAGGGGGCAGATACGCAGTATTTT. Supplemented by reference TRBV2 and TRBJ2-3, the full variable domain reads EPEVTQTPSHQVTQMGQEVILRCVPISNHLYFYWYRQILGQKVEFLVSFYNNEISEKSEIFDDQFSVERPDGSNFTLKIRSTKLEDSAMYFCASSEWGQGADTQYFGPGTRLTVL.

This clonotype was counted ten times or more. This sequence joins TRBV9 and TRBJ2-5; 10 bases are a match to TRBD2. Unmatched junction bases numbered 8, after V lost 4 bases and J lost 8 bases. The CDR3 is 14 amino acids. Germline CDR1 and CDR2: SGDLS and YYNGEE. CDR3: CASSPAGTSETQYF. Here the CDR3 DNA reads TGTGCCAGCAGCCCGGCCGGGACTAGCGAAACCCAGTACTTC.